Listed below are T cell receptor beta chains from one sample, sequenced in a study of blood T cell repertoires in COVID-19. Profiled with immunoSEQ multiplex PCR; TCRdb holds only in-frame clones, not every one. The data show some 20,000 clones, under 90% seen once. The sequenced material came from peripheral blood. Receptor source: a man aged 45-60 years with active COVID-19. The CDR3 runs from the conserved cysteine through the conserved F or W. D genes are given only for firm matches. Clone size is given for some rows only: seen once, a few or many times, or a class if the clone is expanded.

v_call	d_call	j_call	clone_size	cdr3_aa	cdr3_nt
TRBV6-2/TRBV6-3	TRBD2	TRBJ2-1	.	CASSYSRGDGEQFF	TGTGCCAGCAGTTACTCGCGGGGGGACGGGGAGCAGTTCTTC
TRBV18	TRBD1	TRBJ2-7	.	CASSPPQGDRGAYEQYF	TGTGCCAGCTCACCACCGCAAGGGGACAGGGGGGCCTACGAGCAGTACTTC
TRBV12-3/TRBV12-4	.	TRBJ2-7	few	CASRFRGYEQYF	TGTGCCAGCAGATTTAGGGGCTACGAGCAGTACTTC
TRBV9	.	TRBJ2-3	.	CASSVARLPGTDTQYF	TGTGCCAGCAGCGTAGCTCGACTCCCTGGTACAGATACGCAGTATTTT
TRBV7-9	.	TRBJ1-5	once	CASSADGGQPQHF	TGTGCCAGCAGCGCAGACGGGGGACAGCCCCAGCATTTT
TRBV9	.	TRBJ2-2	.	CASSPGTTNTGELFF	TGTGCCAGCAGCCCAGGGACAACGAACACCGGGGAGCTGTTTTTT
TRBV19	TRBD2	TRBJ2-7	few	CASSKRGSGNSYEQYF	TGTGCCAGTAGTAAGAGGGGTAGCGGGAACTCCTACGAGCAGTACTTC
TRBV7-9	TRBD1	TRBJ2-3	.	CASSIGQGTDTQYF	TGTGCCAGCAGCATAGGACAGGGGACGGATACGCAGTATTTT
TRBV18	.	TRBJ1-3	.	CASLDSGNTIYF	TGTGCCAGCTTAGACTCTGGAAACACCATATATTTT
TRBV2	.	TRBJ2-5	once	CASSEARETQYF	TGTGCCAGCAGTGAAGCGCGAGAGACCCAGTACTTC
TRBV7-9	.	TRBJ2-7	.	CASSGDRLDF	TGTGCCAGCAGCGGAGATAGACTGGACTTC
TRBV7-9	.	TRBJ1-4	.	CASSPPGGGNEKLFF	TGTGCCAGCAGCCCCCCGGGGGGTGGTAATGAAAAACTGTTTTTT